This T cell receptor (beta chain) stems from a study of CD4 T cells in relation to SARS-CoV-2 and coronaviruses. Background on the study: TCR beta CDR3s were sequenced after approximately 11-day antigen culture of PBMCs. Whole-study results and caveats: Crossreactive clones expanded significantly less to SARS-CoV-2 than monoreactive clones.

As for this clone: Its antigen remains unidentified.

The CDR3 sequence is 16 residues long. Germline V lookup: CDR1 KGHSH, CDR2 LQKENI. The V end lost 6 bases, the J end lost 5 bases, and 20 bases lay between the germline ends. Sequenced by immunoSEQ multiplex PCR; TCRdb stores in-frame clones only, minus some. The sample holds roughly 30,000 clones, about 80% seen once. Unexposed donor CD4+ T cells date from about 2011-2019, before the COVID-19 pandemic. The cells were cultured for approximately 10 days before CD4+ T cells were isolated. Unexposed-donor CD4+ T cells were probed with SARS-CoV-2 S/N and four cold-coronavirus spikes, cells permitting. The chain is built from TRBV18 and TRBJ2-1, with a possible D match to TRBD2 (6 bases). This receptor was taken from a human donor in good health. The sequenced sample was CD4+ T cells from PBMCs, cultured in vitro. The CDR3, as DNA: TGTGCCAGCTCGCGCAAGGGAGGATTTGGGGACAATGAGCAGTTCTTC. It specifies CASSRKGGFGDNEQFF. Variable domain in full (rest from reference TRBV18 and TRBJ2-1): NAGVMQNPRHLVRRRGQEARLRCSPMKGHSHVYWYRQLPEEGLKFMVYLQKENIIDESGMPKERFSAEFPKEGPSILRIQQVVRGDSAAYFCASSRKGGFGDNEQFFGPGTRLTVL.